One sample yielded the 25 T cell receptor beta chains listed below, sequenced in a study of cytomegalovirus exposure and HLA in healthy donors. Clones were sequenced by immunoSEQ multiplex PCR, and TCRdb holds only the in-frame ones, with some missing. The top ten hold roughly 1.4% of the sample, which has tens of thousands of clones, roughly 94% seen once. The sample was PBMCs. These receptors were obtained from a man younger than 35 in good health and CMV-seropositive.

J is TRBJ1-1 and V is TRBV29-1; possible D gene TRBD1, 6 bases. The CDR3 spans 15 residues. CDR1 SQVTM and CDR2 ANQGSEA come from the germline V gene. V lost 3 bases, J lost 5 bases, and 19 bases lay in between. The CDR3 region is CSVEVGQGLGTEAFF. CDR3 bases: TGCAGCGTTGAGGTGGGGCAGGGGCTGGGGACTGAAGCTTTCTTT.

The rearrangement links TRBV6-5 to TRBJ1-1, with D possibly matching TRBD1 (6 bases). From germline, CDR1 is MNHEY and CDR2 SVGAGI. Trimming removed 0 bases at V and 7 bases at J, with 15 bases between. The CDR3 length is 15 residues. DNA for the CDR3: TGTGCCAGCAGTTACTCGACACGGGGGGCGGATGAAGCTTTCTTT. It encodes CASSYSTRGADEAFF.

The V call is TRBV11-2, the J call TRBJ2-6; D gene uncertain. CDR3 length: 16 residues. V was trimmed by 1 base and J by 2 bases, leaving 9 bases between them. Germline V lookup: CDR1 SGHAT, CDR2 FQNNGV. In nucleotides, the CDR3 is TGTGCCAGCAGCTTAGCAGGCGTTGCTGGGGCCAACGTCCTGACTTTC. Translated, it gives CASSLAGVAGANVLTF.

A few counts support this clone. V gene TRBV6-1 combines with J gene TRBJ1-4; D not certain. The CDR3 is 15 residues long. The germline CDR1 and CDR2 sequences are MNHNS and SASEGT. Trimming cost V 3 bases and J 7 bases, with 15 bases left between them. The CDR3 spells CASSDKIGGGEKLFF. The CDR3 DNA reads as TGTGCCAGCAGTGATAAAATAGGAGGTGGTGAAAAACTGTTTTTT.

The chain couples TRBV9 to TRBJ2-1, with 8 bases that match TRBD2. Germline CDR1 and CDR2: SGDLS and YYNGEE. This CDR3 has 16 amino acids. The V segment lost 0 bases and the J segment 2 bases; nucleotides outside the gene matches: 4. CDR3 nucleotides: TGTGCCAGCAGCGTAGGGGGCGGGGGGCCCTACAATGAGCAGTTCTTC. It encodes CASSVGGGGPYNEQFF.

The chain links TRBV9 to TRBJ2-1; possible D gene TRBD2, 5 bases. Germline loops: CDR1 SGDLS, CDR2 YYNGEE. This CDR3 has 16 residues. Trimming took off 0 bases at V and 7 bases at J, with 17 bases between the two ends. The CDR3 coding sequence is TGTGCCAGCAGCGTAGTGTCGGCTAGAGGAGGTAATGAGCAGTTCTTC. This translates into CASSVVSARGGNEQFF.

V usage is TRBV5-4 and J usage is TRBJ2-7; no clear D. Germline loops: CDR1 SGHNT, CDR2 YYREEE (reference sequence). The ends were cut back, 1 base at V and 2 bases at J, with 7 bases in the middle. The CDR3 has 13 amino acids. Written as DNA, the CDR3 is TGTGCCAGCAGCTTGTCGCAGGCCTACGAGCAGTACTTC. It translates to CASSLSQAYEQYF.

The chain joins TRBV5-4 to TRBJ1-5, with D possibly TRBD1 on 5 matching bases. The CDR3 consists of 15 residues. Trimming took off 4 bases at V and 7 bases at J, with 18 bases between the two ends. Germline V lookup: CDR1 SGHNT, CDR2 YYREEE (reference sequence). In DNA form, the CDR3 reads TGTGCCAGCAGCCCCGGGGGAGGGGTCGGACAGCCCCAGCATTTT. Translation gives CASSPGGGVGQPQHF.

This clone has a single count. The chain couples TRBV19 to TRBJ2-7, with TRBD1 matching 7 bases. Germline CDR1 and CDR2: LNHDA and SQIVND (reference sequence). The CDR3 loop spans 14 amino acids. V shed 8 bases and J 6 bases; nucleotides not matched to a gene: 13. CDR3 coding DNA: TGTGCCAGTTCGTTACAGGGGATCCGATCCGAGCAGTACTTC. Amino acid sequence: CASSLQGIRSEQYF.

The rearrangement joins TRBV30 to TRBJ1-6; D is possibly TRBD1 (5 bases). Germline loops: CDR1 GTSNPN, CDR2 SVGIG (reference sequence). CDR3 length: 14 residues. Trimming took 5 bases from V and 8 from J, leaving 16 bases between them. The CDR3 is CAWAGQSGYSPLHF. As DNA, the CDR3 is TGTGCCTGGGCAGGACAAAGTGGGTATTCACCCCTCCACTTT.

The DNA of the CDR3 is TGTGCCAGCAGCCGGACAGCAAACTATGGCTACACCTTC. Its protein is CASSRTANYGYTF. The chain combines TRBV14 with TRBJ1-2, with a possible D match to TRBD1 (6 bases). V lost 4 bases and J 2 bases, leaving 8 bases between the germline ends. This CDR3 contains 13 residues. CDR1 is SGHDN, CDR2 FVKESK, per germline. Using reference TRBV14 and TRBJ1-2 for the parts outside the CDR3, the full variable domain is EAGVTQFPSHSVIEKGQTVTLRCDPISGHDNLYWYRRVMGKEIKFLLHFVKESKQDESGMPNNRFLAERTGGTYSTLKVQPAELEDSGVYFCASSRTANYGYTFGSGTRLTVV.

The chain recombines TRBV5-1 with TRBJ1-2, with 9 positions matching TRBD1. The V segment lost 0 bases and the J segment 3 bases; nucleotides outside the gene matches: 12. Germline V CDR1 and CDR2: SGHRS, YFSETQ. This CDR3 is built from 18 residues. The CDR3 protein is CASSLGPGQGPEDYGYTF. CDR3 coding DNA: TGCGCCAGCAGCTTGGGACCGGGACAGGGCCCCGAGGACTATGGCTACACCTTC.

The chain carries TRBV19 and TRBJ1-6; D unresolved. The CDR3 loop spans 12 amino acids. Looked up from germline, CDR1 is LNHDA and CDR2 is SQIVND (reference sequence). CDR3 in amino acids: CASKHRDSPLHF. Here the CDR3 DNA reads TGTGCTTCCAAACATCGGGATTCACCCCTCCACTTT.

This clone was seen a few times. The V gene is TRBV4-1, the J gene TRBJ2-2, with D possibly TRBD1 on 5 matching bases. The germline CDR1 and CDR2 sequences are MGHRA and YSYEKL. This CDR3 is built from 17 residues. V was pared by 2 bases and J by 4 bases, with 17 bases between. The CDR3 sequence: CASSQIALAGLTGELFF. CDR3 nucleotides: TGCGCCAGCAGCCAAATCGCCTTGGCAGGGCTCACCGGGGAGCTGTTTTTT.

The CDR3 DNA reads as TGTGCCAGCAGCTTAAAGATGGGGGGGAGATTATCCTACGAGCAGTACTTC. Translated, it gives CASSLKMGGRLSYEQYF. V and J are TRBV7-2 and TRBJ2-7; 7 positions agree with TRBD2. The ends lost 2 bases at V and 1 base at J; junction bases unmatched: 11. Germline CDR1 reads SGHTA; CDR2 reads FQGNSA. There are 17 residues in the CDR3. Based on the CDR3 plus reference TRBV7-2 and TRBJ2-7, the full variable domain is GAGVSQSPSNKVTEKGKDVELRCDPISGHTALYWYRQSLGQGLEFLIYFQGNSAPDKSGLPSDRFSAERTGGSVSTLTIQRTQQEDSAVYLCASSLKMGGRLSYEQYFGPGTRLTVT.

The genes are TRBV2 and TRBJ2-2, with D perhaps matching TRBD2 (5 bases). Between the trimmed V and J ends, which lost 4 bases and 4 bases, there was a span of 10 bases. The germline V gene has CDR1 SNHLY and CDR2 FYNNEI. CDR3 length: 14 residues. The CDR3 DNA is TGTGCCAGCAGTGTGGCTAGCCCCACCGGGGAGCTGTTTTTT. Its translation is CASSVASPTGELFF.

This chain connects TRBV27 to TRBJ1-1; TRBD1 is a possible D gene (6 bases). Trimming pared 5 bases from V and 1 base from J, leaving 14 bases between. Germline V CDR1 and CDR2: MNHEY, SMNVEV (reference sequence). This CDR3 has 15 residues. The CDR3 nucleotides read TGTGCCAGCAGTCTAACCGGGACAACGAACACTGAAGCTTTCTTT. Translating gives CASSLTGTTNTEAFF.

The chain joins TRBV5-1 to TRBJ2-2, with 7 bases that match TRBD1. CDR3 length: 14 amino acids. CDR1 SGHRS and CDR2 YFSETQ come from the germline V gene. After removal of 4 bases from V and 6 bases from J, the junction contained 6 bases not matched to a gene. The CDR3 region has the DNA TGCGCCAGCAGCGCCGACAGGGCTGCCGGGGAGCTGTTTTTT. Encoded protein: CASSADRAAGELFF.

This chain joins TRBV6-6 and TRBJ1-5, with a possible D match to TRBD1 (6 bases). Germline V gene sequence: CDR1 MNHNY, CDR2 SVGAGI (reference sequence). The CDR3 has 13 residues. The V end was cut by 4 bases, the J end by 14 bases, with 18 bases between. CDR3 coding DNA: TGTGCCAGCAGTTCATCCAGGGGATCCTGCGAGCATTTT. Its protein product is CASSSSRGSCEHF.

V gene TRBV7-2 combines with J gene TRBJ2-5; D might be TRBD2 (6 bases). V lost 0 bases and J 4 bases, leaving 12 bases between the germline ends. The CDR3 has 15 residues. Germline CDR1 reads SGHTA; CDR2 reads FQGNSA. CDR3 coding DNA: TGTGCCAGCAGCTTAGCGCACCGAGCGGGAGAGACCCAGTACTTC. Its protein is CASSLAHRAGETQYF. The full variable domain, completed using reference TRBV7-2 and TRBJ2-5, is GAGVSQSPSNKVTEKGKDVELRCDPISGHTALYWYRQSLGQGLEFLIYFQGNSAPDKSGLPSDRFSAERTGGSVSTLTIQRTQQEDSAVYLCASSLAHRAGETQYFGPGTRLLVL.

The chain joins TRBV5-1 to TRBJ2-1, with a weak D call TRBD2 (5 bases). CDR1 SGHRS and CDR2 YFSETQ come from the germline V gene. V was trimmed by 1 base and J by 0 bases, leaving 11 bases between them. The CDR3 loop spans 16 amino acids. CDR3 loop: CASSLSPSGSYNEQFF. CDR3 bases: TGCGCCAGCAGCTTGAGTCCCAGCGGCTCCTACAATGAGCAGTTCTTC. The complete variable domain, with remaining parts taken from reference TRBV5-1 and TRBJ2-1, reads KAGVTQTPRYLIKTRGQQVTLSCSPISGHRSVSWYQQTPGQGLQFLFEYFSETQRNKGNFPGRFSGRQFSNSRSEMNVSTLELGDSALYLCASSLSPSGSYNEQFFGPGTRLTVL.

The chain has TRBV7-8 and TRBJ2-5; TRBD1 is a possible D gene (6 bases). CDR3 length: 12 residues. Trimming left V 10 bases short and J 4 bases short, with 13 bases between. From germline, CDR1 is SGHVS and CDR2 FQNEAQ. The CDR3 loop reads CAIAKGVETQYF. DNA for the CDR3: TGTGCCATCGCCAAGGGGGTAGAGACCCAGTACTTC.

Concerning this clone: The junction departs from the called germline gene at one end, perhaps through a read error. The chain recombines TRBV5-1 with TRBJ1-5, with D possibly being TRBD1 (5 bases). Germline V gene data show CDR1 as SGHRS and CDR2 as YFSETQ. CDR3 length equals 14 residues. Here the CDR3 reads CASSLGDSSQPQHF. CDR3 DNA sequence: TGCGCCAGCAGCTTGGGCGACAGCAGTCAGCCCCAGCATTTT.

This chain uses TRBV5-1 with TRBJ2-7; 9 nucleotides line up with TRBD1. The CDR3 loop spans 14 amino acids. Trimming removed 3 bases from V and 2 bases from J; junction bases left unmatched: 3. Germline CDR1 is SGHRS and CDR2 is YFSETQ. The CDR3 nucleotides read TGCGCCAGCAGCTCGACAGGGGGTCCCTACGAGCAGTACTTC. It translates to CASSSTGGPYEQYF.

This sequence joins TRBV11-2 and TRBJ2-5; a possible D gene is TRBD2 (5 bases). Trimming removed 1 base from V and 0 bases from J, with 6 bases in between. The CDR3 is 14 residues long. Germline V gene sequence: CDR1 SGHAT, CDR2 FQNNGV. The CDR3 here is CASSLAGYQETQYF. CDR3 nucleotides: TGTGCCAGCAGCTTAGCGGGGTACCAAGAGACCCAGTACTTC. The full variable domain, completed using reference TRBV11-2 and TRBJ2-5, is EAGVAQSPRYKIIEKRQSVAFWCNPISGHATLYWYQQILGQGPKLLIQFQNNGVVDDSQLPKDRFSAERLKGVDSTLKIQPAKLEDSAVYLCASSLAGYQETQYFGPGTRLLVL.